The rows below give T cell receptor beta chains drawn from one sample of a study of blood T cell repertoires in COVID-19. The protocol was immunoSEQ multiplex PCR, while the TCRdb copy is restricted to in-frame clones and leaves out a portion. The sample has a few hundred thousand clones, 88% seen once; the top ten hold approximately 1.6%. Sequencing was done on a sample of peripheral blood. The receptor set was obtained from a woman in her twenties or thirties with COVID-19, enrolled during active disease. Both conserved end residues are part of each CDR3. A D gene is named only where the DNA matches it firmly. Where a row states a size, it is once, few, many or the class of an expanded clone; other rows omit it.

TRBJ2-3 NA TRBV12-3/TRBV12-4 once CASSLGQTQYF TGTGCCAGCAGTTTGGGACAAACGCAGTATTTT
TRBJ1-5 TRBD1 TRBV7-9 NA CASSWDRGDQPQHF TGTGCCAGCAGCTGGGACAGGGGGGATCAGCCCCAGCATTTT
TRBJ2-2 NA TRBV18 NA CASSRVTNTGELFF TGTGCCAGCTCACGAGTAACGAACACCGGGGAGCTGTTTTTT
TRBJ1-2 TRBD1 TRBV19 NA CASSPRTGDRYNYGYTF TGTGCCAGTAGTCCTCGGACAGGGGATAGGTATAACTATGGCTACACCTTC
TRBJ1-5 NA TRBV4-1 NA CASSQDPQGRQPQHF TGCGCCAGCAGCCAAGATCCCCAGGGTCGACAGCCCCAGCATTTT
TRBJ2-3 TRBD1 TRBV12-3/TRBV12-4 NA CASSAGGTDTQYF TGTGCCAGCAGTGCAGGGGGAACAGATACGCAGTATTTT
TRBJ1-1 NA TRBV4-1 NA CASSLRWGGDTEAFF TGCGCCAGCAGCCTTCGCTGGGGCGGGGACACTGAAGCTTTCTTT
TRBJ2-3 TRBD2 TRBV5-8 NA CASSLPGLYTDTQYF TGTGCCAGCAGCCTCCCGGGACTATACACAGATACGCAGTATTTT
TRBJ1-5 NA TRBV6-5 NA CASSYAGRGQPQHF TGTGCCAGCAGTTACGCAGGGAGGGGTCAGCCCCAGCATTTT
TRBJ1-4 NA TRBV9 once CASSAYSTTNEKLFF TGTGCCAGCAGCGCCTACAGTACAACTAATGAAAAACTGTTTTTT
TRBJ1-3 NA TRBV4-1 NA CASSQFSEGAGNTIYF TGCGCCAGCAGCCAATTCTCTGAGGGGGCTGGAAACACCATATATTTT
TRBJ2-3 TRBD2 TRBV7-8 NA CASSPGGVTVTDTQYF TGTGCCAGCAGCCCGGGAGGGGTAACAGTCACAGATACGCAGTATTTT
TRBJ1-2 TRBD1 TRBV9 NA CASSRITGDGYTF TGTGCCAGCAGTCGCATCACAGGGGATGGCTACACCTTC
TRBJ2-7 TRBD1 TRBV19 NA CASSLSGTGYYEQYF TGTGCCAGTAGTTTATCCGGGACAGGGTACTACGAGCAGTACTTC
TRBJ1-1 NA TRBV5-1 few CASSGLQGHTEAFF TGCGCCAGCAGCGGATTACAGGGTCACACTGAAGCTTTCTTT
TRBJ1-2 NA TRBV27 NA CASSLFAGNYGYTF TGTGCCAGCAGTTTATTCGCAGGCAACTATGGCTACACCTTC
TRBJ2-1 TRBD1 TRBV5-1 NA CASSSQGVSRNEQFF TGCGCCAGCAGCTCACAGGGGGTTAGCCGGAATGAGCAGTTCTTC
TRBJ1-1 TRBD1 TRBV4-1 NA CASSQPGQGIMNTEAFF TGCGCCAGCAGCCAACCGGGACAGGGGATTATGAACACTGAAGCTTTCTTT
TRBJ2-5 NA TRBV5-6 NA CASSPGASQGETQYF TGTGCCAGCAGCCCCGGGGCCTCCCAGGGGGAGACCCAGTACTTC
TRBJ2-2 NA TRBV4-3 NA CASSRRLTNTGELFF TGCGCCAGCAGCCGTCGACTTACGAACACCGGGGAGCTGTTTTTT
TRBJ2-1 TRBD2 TRBV4-2 NA CASSQEGRTSGAREQFF TGTGCCAGCAGCCAAGAGGGAAGGACTAGCGGGGCTCGTGAGCAGTTCTTC
TRBJ2-2 NA TRBV12-3/TRBV12-4 NA CASVRYAGELFF TGTGCCAGCGTCCGGTATGCCGGGGAGCTGTTTTTT
TRBJ2-1 NA TRBV9 once CASSARLFPREQFF TGTGCCAGCTCTGCCCGACTTTTTCCGCGCGAGCAGTTCTTC
TRBJ2-3 TRBD2 TRBV5-1 NA CASRGLAVGTDTQYF TGCGCCAGCAGGGGACTAGCTGTGGGCACAGATACGCAGTATTTT
TRBJ2-3 NA TRBV7-9 few CASSLVTGPSDTQYF TGTGCCAGCAGCTTAGTGACGGGTCCCTCAGATACGCAGTATTTT
TRBJ2-2 TRBD2 TRBV29-1 once CSVEEGGTGTGELFF TGCAGCGTTGAAGAGGGGGGGACGGGCACCGGGGAGCTGTTTTTT
TRBJ1-2 NA TRBV23-1 once CAILVGATNYGYTF TGCGCCATATTAGTAGGGGCGACTAACTATGGCTACACCTTC
TRBJ2-1 TRBD1 TRBV4-1 NA CASSRETGQGAQYNEQFF TGCGCCAGCAGCCGAGAAACGGGACAGGGAGCTCAATACAATGAGCAGTTCTTC
TRBJ2-7 NA TRBV29-1 NA CSVGDIYEQYF TGCAGCGTGGGGGACATCTACGAGCAGTACTTC
TRBJ2-1 TRBD1 TRBV6-1 NA CASSEASTGGYHEQFF TGTGCCAGCAGTGAAGCGAGCACAGGGGGCTACCATGAGCAGTTCTTC
TRBJ1-5 NA TRBV7-9 NA CASSSFNQPQHF TGTGCCAGCAGCTCCTTCAATCAGCCCCAGCATTTT
TRBJ1-6 NA TRBV28 once CASSQQALDSPLHF TGTGCCAGCAGTCAGCAGGCGCTTGATTCACCCCTCCACTTT
TRBJ2-1 TRBD2 TRBV4-2 NA CASSQDPSGGAYTYNEQFF TGTGCCAGCAGCCAAGATCCCAGCGGGGGGGCCTATACCTACAATGAGCAGTTCTTC
TRBJ1-1 NA TRBV29-1 few CSVGWTEGTEAFF TGCAGCGTTGGATGGACTGAAGGGACTGAAGCTTTCTTT
TRBJ2-1 TRBD1 TRBV4-2 few CASRDRGAIDEQFF TGTGCCAGCCGGGACAGGGGAGCGATCGATGAGCAGTTCTTC
TRBJ2-2 TRBD2 TRBV4-2 NA CASTPGGSESGELFF TGTGCCAGCACCCCGGGGGGGAGCGAGTCCGGGGAGCTGTTTTTT
TRBJ2-1 NA TRBV11-3 NA CASSLGPGVYNEQFF TGTGCCAGCAGCCTAGGTCCCGGGGTATACAATGAGCAGTTCTTC
TRBJ1-1 NA TRBV5-8 NA CASSNPREQPLNTEAFF TGTGCCAGCAGCAACCCCCGGGAACAGCCTTTGAACACTGAAGCTTTCTTT
TRBJ2-5 TRBD2 TRBV2 NA CATAARLREGAQYF TGTGCCACCGCCGCGCGACTACGGGAGGGGGCCCAGTACTTC
TRBJ2-2 NA TRBV7-7 NA CASSQDIAPNTGELFF TGTGCCAGCAGCCAAGACATCGCCCCGAACACCGGGGAGCTGTTTTTT